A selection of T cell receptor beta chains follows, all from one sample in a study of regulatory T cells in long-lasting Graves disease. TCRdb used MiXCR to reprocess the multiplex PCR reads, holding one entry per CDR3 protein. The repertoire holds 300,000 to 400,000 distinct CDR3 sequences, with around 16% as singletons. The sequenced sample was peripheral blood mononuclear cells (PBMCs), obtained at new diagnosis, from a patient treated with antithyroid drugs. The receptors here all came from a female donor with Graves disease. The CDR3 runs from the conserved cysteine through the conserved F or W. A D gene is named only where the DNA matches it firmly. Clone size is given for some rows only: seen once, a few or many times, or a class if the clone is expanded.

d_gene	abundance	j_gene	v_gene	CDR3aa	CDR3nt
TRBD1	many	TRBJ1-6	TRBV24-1	CATSGGDRQNSPLHF	TGTGCCACCAGTGGAGGGGACAGGCAGAATTCACCCCTCCACTTT
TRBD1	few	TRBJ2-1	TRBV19	CASSARTGTGGAGEQFF	TGTGCCAGTAGTGCCCGGACCGGGACAGGGGGCGCAGGAGAGCAGTTCTTC
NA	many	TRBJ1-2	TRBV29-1	CSGHLIQENYGYTF	TGCAGCGGTCACCTCATACAGGAGAACTATGGCTACACCTTC
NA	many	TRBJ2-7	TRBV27	CASSPGHNYEQYF	TGTGCCAGTAGTCCGGGACACAACTACGAGCAGTACTTC
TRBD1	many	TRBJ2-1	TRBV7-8	CASSLRGQAANEQFF	TGTGCCAGCAGCTTACGGGGACAGGCTGCCAATGAGCAGTTCTTC
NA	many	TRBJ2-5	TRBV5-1	CASSLRGGTGETQYF	TGCGCCAGCAGCTTAAGGGGGGGAACGGGAGAGACCCAGTACTTC
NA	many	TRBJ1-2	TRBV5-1	CASSLDRRRYGYTF	TGCGCCAGCAGCTTGGACAGGAGACGCTATGGCTACACCTTC
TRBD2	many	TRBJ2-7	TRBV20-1	CSAIYSGTSYEQYF	TGCAGTGCTATATATAGCGGGACCTCCTACGAGCAGTACTTC
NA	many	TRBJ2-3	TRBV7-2	CASSLRSPSTDTQYF	TGTGCCAGCAGCTTGCGATCCCCTAGCACAGATACGCAGTATTTT
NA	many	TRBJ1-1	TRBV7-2	CASSLASPEAFF	TGTGCCAGCAGCTTAGCCAGTCCCGAAGCTTTCTTT
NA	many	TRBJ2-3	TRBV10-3	CAISRQLTDTQYF	TGTGCCATCAGTCGACAGTTAACAGATACGCAGTATTTT
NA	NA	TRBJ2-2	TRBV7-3	CASSLMGANTGELFF	TGTGCCAGCAGCTTAATGGGCGCGAACACCGGGGAGCTGTTTTTT
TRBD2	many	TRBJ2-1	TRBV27	CASSGRLAGSKQFF	TGTGCCAGCAGTGGTAGACTAGCCGGCTCTAAGCAGTTCTTC
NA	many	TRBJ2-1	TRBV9	CASSVGDSEQFF	TGTGCCAGCAGCGTAGGAGACAGTGAGCAGTTCTTC
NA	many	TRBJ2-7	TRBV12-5	CASGLGWTSYEQYF	TGTGCTAGTGGTTTGGGGTGGACCTCCTACGAGCAGTACTTC
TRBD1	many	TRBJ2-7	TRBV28	CASSRQGWVFEQYF	TGTGCCAGCAGCAGACAGGGTTGGGTGTTCGAGCAGTACTTC
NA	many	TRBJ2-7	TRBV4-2	CASSQTDGFTQYF	TGTGCCAGCAGCCAAACCGACGGCTTCACGCAGTACTTC
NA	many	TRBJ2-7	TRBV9	CASSVGASTTYEQYF	TGTGCCAGCAGCGTTGGGGCCTCGACTACCTACGAGCAGTACTTC
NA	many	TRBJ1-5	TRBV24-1	CATSDQTDPNQPQHF	TGTGCCACCAGTGACCAGACGGACCCGAATCAGCCCCAGCATTTT
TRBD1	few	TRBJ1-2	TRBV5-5	CASRQTGVKTNYGYTF	TGTGCCAGCAGACAGACAGGGGTAAAGACTAACTATGGCTACACCTTC
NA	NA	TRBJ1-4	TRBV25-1	CASEGTGNEKLFF	TGTGCCAGCGAGGGGACCGGGAATGAAAAACTGTTTTTT
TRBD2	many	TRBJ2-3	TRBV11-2	CASSELAGGRDTQYF	TGTGCCAGCAGCGAACTAGCGGGGGGCAGAGATACGCAGTATTTT
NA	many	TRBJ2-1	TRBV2	CASRGQSNNEQFF	TGTGCCAGCAGAGGACAGTCCAACAATGAGCAGTTCTTC
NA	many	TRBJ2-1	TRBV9	CASSVDFVSGRTDEQFF	TGTGCCAGCAGCGTAGACTTTGTATCGGGGCGTACGGATGAGCAGTTCTTC
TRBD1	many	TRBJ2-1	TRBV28	CASSFPRQGWVSEQFF	TGTGCCAGCAGTTTCCCCCGACAGGGGTGGGTTAGTGAGCAGTTCTTC
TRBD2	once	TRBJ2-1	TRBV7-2	CACSSEYRGLAGEQFF	TGTGCCTGCAGCTCCGAATACCGAGGACTAGCCGGGGAGCAGTTCTTC
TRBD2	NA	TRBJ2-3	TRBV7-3	CASSLIGLAGEMADTQYF	TGTGCCAGCAGCTTAATAGGGCTAGCGGGAGAAATGGCAGATACGCAGTATTTT
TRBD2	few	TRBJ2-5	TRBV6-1	CASSEEGIAGGETQYF	TGTGCCAGCAGTGAAGAGGGTATAGCGGGAGGAGAGACCCAGTACTTC
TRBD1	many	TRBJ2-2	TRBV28	CASGQAGGAWELFF	TGTGCCAGCGGGCAAGCAGGGGGCGCCTGGGAGCTGTTTTTT
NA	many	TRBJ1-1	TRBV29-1	CSVEERNTEAFF	TGCAGCGTTGAAGAGAGAAACACTGAAGCTTTCTTT
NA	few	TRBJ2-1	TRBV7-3	CASSLTDTEQFF	TGTGCCAGCAGCTTAACGGACACCGAGCAGTTCTTC
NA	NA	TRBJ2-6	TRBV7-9	CATSPRRGGISGANVLTF	TGTGCCACCAGCCCGCGACGGGGCGGAATCTCTGGGGCCAACGTCCTGACTTTC